The clone carrying this T cell receptor beta chain appeared a few times. Its antigen is currently unknown. The junction differs from germline at one of its ends, possibly a read error. Amplification of the TCR beta CDR3 regions used RNA transcripts (as template). In the first round, RT-PCR was carried out with HTBI primers, and a multiplex PCR formed the second round. TCRdb reprocessed the multiplex PCR reads via MiXCR and lists one record per CDR3 protein. Here the sample spans 400,000 or so distinct CDR3 sequences, roughly 14% being singletons. Germline CDR1 is MNHNS and CDR2 is SASEGT. CDR3 size: 15 residues. The record originates from a study of Graves' ophthalmopathy and Graves' hyperthyroidism. General study points: Forecasting of ophthalmopathy progression by the model achieved almost 71% sensitivity and 72.22% specificity. Most expanded clonotypes in thyroid above 0.001 frequency also showed up in blood.

Material: peripheral blood. The chain carries TRBV6-1 and TRBJ2-4; perhaps TRBD1 as D (6 bases). This clonotype originated in a woman younger than 30 with stable Graves' hyperthyroidism. CDR3 sequence (DNA): TGTGCCAGCCGAGCCTTTCCGGGACAAGAAAACATTAAGTACTTC. Amino acid sequence: CASRAFPGQENIKYF.